This TCR beta chain was recorded in a study of cytomegalovirus exposure and HLA in healthy donors. This PCR relied on a set of 60 Vbeta primers and 13 Jbeta primers. Assay used: immunoSEQ multiplex PCR; TCRdb lists only in-frame clones, some missing. The sample holds around 100,000 clones, 76% seen once. The count of this clone is one. Its target is not known. Broader study findings: Other equally common chains were less clonally expanded than HLA-associated TCR beta chains, a later analysis showed. Presence/absence analyses assumed roughly uniform sequencing depth across donors, which may not hold. In an earlier analysis, productive rearrangement rates for most beta V segments clustered near 90% or 30%.

V lost 0 bases and J lost 7; bases outside the gene matches: 5. The CDR3 totals 15 residues. Germline V CDR1 and CDR2: SGDLS, YYNGEE. The source is a woman between 45 and 60 years old in good health and CMV-seropositive. The chain recombines TRBV9 with TRBJ2-1, with 9 bases identical to TRBD2. The sample taken for sequencing was PBMCs. DNA of the CDR3: TGTGCCAGCAGCGTAGGTCTAGCGGGGCCTAATGAGCAGTTCTTC. As protein: CASSVGLAGPNEQFF.